The clone carrying this T cell receptor (beta chain) occurred a few times. Primed by a sample-barcoded 5' primer and a J-beta primer mix, a second PCR proceeded for roughly 7 to 12 cycles. TCRdb ran MiXCR on the 5' RACE reads and lists one entry per CDR3 protein. The sample lists around 1,000,000 distinct CDR3 sequences, 20% to 25% occurring once. The data were taken from a study of blood T cells in healthy people across ages. The data were also submitted as part of a second study, on T cells of mothers and their children.

The clonotype originates from a girl aged 2 to 9 in good health. Sequences were obtained from blood.

CDR3 sequence: CASSLTEPDGYTF. CDR3 bases: TGTGCCAGCAGTTTGACGGAACCTGATGGCTACACCTTC. The rearrangement links TRBV12-3 or TRBV12-4 to TRBJ1-2; D not resolved. CDR3 length: 13 residues. Trimming removed 3 bases at V and 6 bases at J, with 11 bases between.